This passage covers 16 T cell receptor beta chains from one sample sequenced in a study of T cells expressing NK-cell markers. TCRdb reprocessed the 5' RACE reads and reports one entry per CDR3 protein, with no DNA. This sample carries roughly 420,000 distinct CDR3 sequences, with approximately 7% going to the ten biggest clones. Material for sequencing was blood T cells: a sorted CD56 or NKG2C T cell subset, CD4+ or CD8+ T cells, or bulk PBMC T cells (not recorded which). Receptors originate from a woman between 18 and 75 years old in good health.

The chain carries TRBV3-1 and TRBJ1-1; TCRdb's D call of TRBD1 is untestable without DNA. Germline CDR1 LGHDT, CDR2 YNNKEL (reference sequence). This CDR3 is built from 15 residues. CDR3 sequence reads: CASSQRQIMNTEAFF.

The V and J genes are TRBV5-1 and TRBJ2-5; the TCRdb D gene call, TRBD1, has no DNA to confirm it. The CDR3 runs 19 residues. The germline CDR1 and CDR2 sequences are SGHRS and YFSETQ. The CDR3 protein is CASSLATGQVYPIQETQYF.

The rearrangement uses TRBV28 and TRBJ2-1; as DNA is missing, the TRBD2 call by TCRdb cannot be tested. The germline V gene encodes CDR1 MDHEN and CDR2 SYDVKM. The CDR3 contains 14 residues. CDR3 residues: CASRILGGGSEQFF.

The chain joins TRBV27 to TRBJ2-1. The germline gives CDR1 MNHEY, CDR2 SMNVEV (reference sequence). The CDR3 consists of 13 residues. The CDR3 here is CASRVGAYNEQFF.

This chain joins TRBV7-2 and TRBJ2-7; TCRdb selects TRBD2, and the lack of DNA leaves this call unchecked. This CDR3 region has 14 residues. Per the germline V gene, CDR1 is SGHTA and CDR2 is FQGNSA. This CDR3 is CASSLGGSSSEQYF.

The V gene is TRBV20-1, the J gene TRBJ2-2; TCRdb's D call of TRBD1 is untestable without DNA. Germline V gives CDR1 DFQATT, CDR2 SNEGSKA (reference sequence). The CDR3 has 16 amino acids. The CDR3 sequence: CSANPSGPRDTGELFF.

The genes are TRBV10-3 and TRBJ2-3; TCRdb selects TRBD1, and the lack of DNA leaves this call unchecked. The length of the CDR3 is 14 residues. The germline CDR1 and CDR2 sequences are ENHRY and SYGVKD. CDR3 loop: CAISGTGGTDTQYF.

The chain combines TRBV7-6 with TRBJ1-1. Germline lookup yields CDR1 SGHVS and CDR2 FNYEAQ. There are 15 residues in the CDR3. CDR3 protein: CASSASRDMNTEAFF.

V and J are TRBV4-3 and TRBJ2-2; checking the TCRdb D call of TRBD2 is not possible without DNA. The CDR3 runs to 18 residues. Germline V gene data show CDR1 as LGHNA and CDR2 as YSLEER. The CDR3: CASSHRGLAGENTGELFF.

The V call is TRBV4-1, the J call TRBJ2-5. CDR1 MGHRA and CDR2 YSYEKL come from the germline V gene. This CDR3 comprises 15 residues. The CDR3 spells CASSQGTRQEETQYF.

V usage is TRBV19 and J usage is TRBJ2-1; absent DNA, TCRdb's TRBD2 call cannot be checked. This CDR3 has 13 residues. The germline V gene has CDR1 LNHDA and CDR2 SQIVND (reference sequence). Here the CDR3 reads CASSWGKANEQFF.

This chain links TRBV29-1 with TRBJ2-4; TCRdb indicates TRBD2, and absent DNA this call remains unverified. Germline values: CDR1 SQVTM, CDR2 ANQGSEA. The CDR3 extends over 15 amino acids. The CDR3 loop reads CSPERADRAKNIQYF. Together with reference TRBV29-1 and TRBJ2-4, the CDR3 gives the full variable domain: SAVISQKPSRDICQRGTSLTIQCQVDSQVTMMFWYRQQPGQSLTLIATANQGSEATYESGFVIDKFPISRPNLTFSTLTVSNMSPEDSSIYLCSPERADRAKNIQYFGAGTRLSVL.

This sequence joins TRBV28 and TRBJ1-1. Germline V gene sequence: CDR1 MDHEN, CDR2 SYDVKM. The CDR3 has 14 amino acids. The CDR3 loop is CASSTTTKGTEAFF.

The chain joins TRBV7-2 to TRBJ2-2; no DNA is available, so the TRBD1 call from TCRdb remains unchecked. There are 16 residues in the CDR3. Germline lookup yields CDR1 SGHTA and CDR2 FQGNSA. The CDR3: CASSLTGGYGTGELFF. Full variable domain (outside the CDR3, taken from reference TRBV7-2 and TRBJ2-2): GAGVSQSPSNKVTEKGKDVELRCDPISGHTALYWYRQSLGQGLEFLIYFQGNSAPDKSGLPSDRFSAERTGGSVSTLTIQRTQQEDSAVYLCASSLTGGYGTGELFFGEGSRLTVL.

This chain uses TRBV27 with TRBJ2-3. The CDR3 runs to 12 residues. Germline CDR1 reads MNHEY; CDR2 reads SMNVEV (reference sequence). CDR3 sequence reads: CASSLGQPPLYF.

The CDR3 loop reads CASSQGQGIGTDTQYF. The J gene is TRBJ2-3, the V gene TRBV6-1; TCRdb's D gene call, TRBD1, goes unchecked for lack of DNA. CDR1 is MNHNS and CDR2 is SASEGT in the germline V gene. CDR3 length equals 16 residues.